These T cell receptor beta chains were read from a single sample in a study of cytomegalovirus exposure and HLA in healthy donors. The data were produced by immunoSEQ multiplex PCR, yet TCRdb's version contains in-frame clones alone and is incomplete. This table has about 97,000 clones, around 10% appearing once. Source material: PBMCs. These receptor sequences come from a man between 50 and 59 years old in good health and CMV-seropositive. Both conserved end residues are part of each CDR3. Each record gives: D gene, clone size, V gene, CDR3 protein. D genes are given only for firm matches. Size tells how often a clone was seen (once, few, many) or the class of an expanded clone, and some rows leave it out.

d_call: NA
clone_size: NA
v_call: TRBV29-1
cdr3_aa: CSVGQTLTSTDTQYF

d_call: NA
clone_size: few
v_call: TRBV30
cdr3_aa: CAWRRAGSSYEQFF

d_call: NA
clone_size: few
v_call: TRBV28
cdr3_aa: CASSFHMGNQPQHF

d_call: NA
clone_size: few
v_call: TRBV28
cdr3_aa: CASSLRRDLGEQYF

d_call: TRBD2
clone_size: NA
v_call: TRBV9
cdr3_aa: CASSVEFSGSTDTQYF

d_call: TRBD1
clone_size: few
v_call: TRBV19
cdr3_aa: CASGDRVNTGELFF

d_call: NA
clone_size: few
v_call: TRBV6-4
cdr3_aa: CASSDSEESDTQYF

d_call: NA
clone_size: NA
v_call: TRBV5-6
cdr3_aa: CASSFSSLATEETQYF

d_call: TRBD1
clone_size: many
v_call: TRBV6-1
cdr3_aa: CASSEDPGGLTEAFF

d_call: NA
clone_size: NA
v_call: TRBV6-5
cdr3_aa: CASMRAKNTEAFF

d_call: NA
clone_size: NA
v_call: TRBV7-2
cdr3_aa: CASSLASLGETQYF

d_call: NA
clone_size: NA
v_call: TRBV11-2
cdr3_aa: CASSFSYGYTF

d_call: TRBD1
clone_size: few
v_call: TRBV19
cdr3_aa: CASSMWRGQSEAFF

d_call: TRBD1
clone_size: few
v_call: TRBV29-1
cdr3_aa: CSINRGLGEKLFF

d_call: TRBD1
clone_size: NA
v_call: TRBV6-1
cdr3_aa: CASSEALQGVLQETQYF

d_call: TRBD1
clone_size: NA
v_call: TRBV5-1
cdr3_aa: CASSSDPGTADGYTF

d_call: NA
clone_size: NA
v_call: TRBV7-2
cdr3_aa: CASSLGPGLRPLHF

d_call: NA
clone_size: NA
v_call: TRBV14
cdr3_aa: CASSQELVGTREQYF

d_call: TRBD2
clone_size: few
v_call: TRBV11-3
cdr3_aa: CASSPGTSGSAGELFF

d_call: TRBD1
clone_size: few
v_call: TRBV11-3
cdr3_aa: CASSPGQGRAGANVLTF

d_call: NA
clone_size: few
v_call: TRBV14
cdr3_aa: CASSQDFGGLSYGYTF

d_call: NA
clone_size: NA
v_call: TRBV4-1
cdr3_aa: CASSQDYVGSRETQYF

d_call: NA
clone_size: few
v_call: TRBV27
cdr3_aa: CASSLYPILGETEAFF

d_call: NA
clone_size: NA
v_call: TRBV6-4
cdr3_aa: CASSVSLNTEAFF

d_call: NA
clone_size: NA
v_call: TRBV7-7
cdr3_aa: CASSLGPGYGNTIYF

d_call: TRBD2
clone_size: NA
v_call: TRBV7-6
cdr3_aa: CASSLPRAGEMNEQFF